Described below is a single T cell receptor beta chain sequence and its context. Its matching antigen is unknown. Both 60 Vbeta primers and 13 Jbeta primers went into the PCR. Profiled with immunoSEQ multiplex PCR; TCRdb holds only in-frame clones, not every one. The sample consists of over 150,000 clones, roughly 89% of them appearing once. This record comes from a study of cytomegalovirus exposure and HLA in healthy donors. Study results and caveats: It emerged from a later analysis that several of the most significant clusters appeared to be linked to common viral pathogens.

J lost 2 bases, V lost 7 bases, and 3 bases had no gene match. The germline CDR1 and CDR2 sequences are SNHLY and FYNNEI. The CDR3 covers 14 residues. The rearrangement links TRBV2 to TRBJ1-4; TRBD1 matches 8 bases. The sample was PBMCs. The TCR originated in a woman in her thirties in good health and CMV-seronegative. The CDR3 reads CASTYRGTNEKLFF. CDR3 sequence (DNA): TGTGCCAGCACTTACAGGGGGACTAATGAAAAACTGTTTTTT.